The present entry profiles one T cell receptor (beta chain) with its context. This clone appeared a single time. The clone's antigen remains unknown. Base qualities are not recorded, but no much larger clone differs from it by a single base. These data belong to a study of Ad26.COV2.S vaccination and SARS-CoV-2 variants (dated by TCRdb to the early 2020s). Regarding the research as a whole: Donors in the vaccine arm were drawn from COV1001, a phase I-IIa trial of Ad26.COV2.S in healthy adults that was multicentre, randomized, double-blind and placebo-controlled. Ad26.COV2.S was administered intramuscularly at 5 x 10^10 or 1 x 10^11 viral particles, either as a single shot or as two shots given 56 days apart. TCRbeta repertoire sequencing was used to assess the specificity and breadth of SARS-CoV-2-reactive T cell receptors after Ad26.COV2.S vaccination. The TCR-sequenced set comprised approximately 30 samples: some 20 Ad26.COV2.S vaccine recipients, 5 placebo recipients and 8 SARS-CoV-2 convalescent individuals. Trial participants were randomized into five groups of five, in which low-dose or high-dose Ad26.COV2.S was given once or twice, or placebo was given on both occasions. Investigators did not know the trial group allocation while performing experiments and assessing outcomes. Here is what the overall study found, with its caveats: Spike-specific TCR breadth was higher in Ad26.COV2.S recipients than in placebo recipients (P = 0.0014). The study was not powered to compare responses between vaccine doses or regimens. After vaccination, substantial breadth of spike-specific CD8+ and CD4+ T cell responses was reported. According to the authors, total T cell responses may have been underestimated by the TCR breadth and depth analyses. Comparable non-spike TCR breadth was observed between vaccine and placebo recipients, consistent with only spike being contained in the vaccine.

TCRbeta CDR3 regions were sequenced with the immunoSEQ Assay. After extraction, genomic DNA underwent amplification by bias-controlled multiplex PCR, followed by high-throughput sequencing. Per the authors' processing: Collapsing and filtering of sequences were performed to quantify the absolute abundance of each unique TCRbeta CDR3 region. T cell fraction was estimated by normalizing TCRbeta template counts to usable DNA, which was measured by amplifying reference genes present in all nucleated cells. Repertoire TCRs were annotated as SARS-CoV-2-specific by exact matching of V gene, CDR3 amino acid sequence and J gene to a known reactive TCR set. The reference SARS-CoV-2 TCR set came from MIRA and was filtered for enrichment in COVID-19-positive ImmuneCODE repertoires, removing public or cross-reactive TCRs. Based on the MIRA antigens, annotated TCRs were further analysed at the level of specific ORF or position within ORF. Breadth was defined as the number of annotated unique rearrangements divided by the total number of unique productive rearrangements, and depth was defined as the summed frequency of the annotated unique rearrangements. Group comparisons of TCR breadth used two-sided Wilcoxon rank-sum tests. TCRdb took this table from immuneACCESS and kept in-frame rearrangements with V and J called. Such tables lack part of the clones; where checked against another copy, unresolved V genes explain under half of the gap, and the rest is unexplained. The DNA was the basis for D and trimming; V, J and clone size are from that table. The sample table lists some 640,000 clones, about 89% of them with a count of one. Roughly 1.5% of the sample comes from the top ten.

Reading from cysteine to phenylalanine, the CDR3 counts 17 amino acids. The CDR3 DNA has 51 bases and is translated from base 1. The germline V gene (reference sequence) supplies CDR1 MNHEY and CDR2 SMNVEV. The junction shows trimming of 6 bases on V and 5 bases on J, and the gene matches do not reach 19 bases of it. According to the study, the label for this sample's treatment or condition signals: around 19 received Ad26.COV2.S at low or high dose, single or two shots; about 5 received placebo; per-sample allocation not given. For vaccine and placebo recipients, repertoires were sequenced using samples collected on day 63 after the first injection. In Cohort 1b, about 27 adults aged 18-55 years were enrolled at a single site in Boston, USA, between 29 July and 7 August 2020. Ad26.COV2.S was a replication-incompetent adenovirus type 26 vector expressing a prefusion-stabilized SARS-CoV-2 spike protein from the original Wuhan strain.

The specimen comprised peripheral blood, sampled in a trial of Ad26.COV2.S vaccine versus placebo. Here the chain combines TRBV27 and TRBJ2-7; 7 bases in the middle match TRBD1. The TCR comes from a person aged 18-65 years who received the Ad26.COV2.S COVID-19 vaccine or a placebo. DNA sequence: TGTGCCAGCAGGGCCTTGACAGGGAACCACTTGTCTGACGAGCAGTACTTC. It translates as CASRALTGNHLSDEQYF.